This T cell receptor (beta chain) was sequenced in a study of T cells in Graves' hyperthyroidism and ophthalmopathy. RNA transcripts yielded amplified TCR beta CDR3 regions. An initial round of RT-PCR targeting the TCR CDR3 relied on the HTBI primer set. A single record per CDR3 protein comes from TCRdb applying MiXCR to the multiplex PCR reads. The sample includes around 620,000 distinct CDR3 sequences, 40% to 55% seen only once; the top ten take under 20%. Study conclusions and caveats: Ophthalmopathy was identified by the model a median 6.5 months ahead of onset.

Researchers barred patients who had uncontrolled infection, other autoimmune disease, pregnancy or lactation. Orbital computed tomography and thyroid ultrasound, together with serum TRAb and thyroxine and clinical symptoms, were used for diagnoses. Trimming removed 2 bases from V and 0 bases from J; junction bases left unmatched: 1. The CDR3 length is 15 residues. Germline lookup yields CDR1 MGHDK and CDR2 SYGVNS. A note on this clonotype: Antigen specificity is unknown.

This sequence joins TRBV25-1 and TRBJ2-7, with 10 bases aligning to TRBD1. This clonotype was obtained from an adult woman with Graves' disease, either hyperthyroidism or ophthalmopathy (not recorded which). Sequencing was done on a sample of peripheral blood or thyroid tissue (not recorded which). CDR3 nucleotide sequence: TGTGCCAGCAGTGAAAGGACAGGGGGCTCCTACGAGCAGTACTTC. Residues: CASSERTGGSYEQYF.